This entry lists 8 T cell receptor beta chains sequenced from one sample in a study of control samples from healthy donors and cancer patients. Assay: immunoSEQ multiplex PCR; the TCRdb copy retains only in-frame clones and omits some. The sample contains tens of thousands of clones, around 90% of which appear only once. The sequencing input was PBMCs. The receptors stem from an older woman with head and neck cancer.

This chain connects TRBV7-2 to TRBJ1-2; a possible D gene is TRBD1 (5 bases). The V end lost 2 bases, the J end lost 7 bases, and 23 bases lay between the germline ends. The CDR3 contains 17 residues. CDR1 and CDR2 (germline): SGHTA, FQGNSA. CDR3 coding DNA: TGTGCCAGCAGCTTATTTGGGGGAGCGACAGCAGGGATTGGCTACACCTTC. Translation: CASSLFGGATAGIGYTF.

The V gene is TRBV7-6, the J gene TRBJ2-7; 10 nucleotides agree with TRBD2. This CDR3 region has 15 residues. After removal of 3 bases from V and 0 bases from J, the junction contained 2 bases not matched to a gene. CDR1 and CDR2 (germline): SGHVS, FNYEAQ. In nucleotides, the CDR3 is TGTGCCAGCAGCTTGAGCGGGAGGGCCTCCTACGAGCAGTACTTC. Amino acids: CASSLSGRASYEQYF.

The V call is TRBV3-1 (or the pseudogene TRBV3-2), the J call TRBJ1-5, with no clear D. The CDR3 has 15 residues. V gave up 1 base and J gave up 0 bases, with 7 bases separating them. Germline assignment: CDR1 LGHDT and CDR2 YNNKEL (reference sequence). The CDR3 region is CASSQAGISNQPQHF. For the CDR3, the DNA is TGTGCCAGCAGCCAAGCGGGGATTAGCAATCAGCCCCAGCATTTT.

The chain joins TRBV5-4 to TRBJ2-5, with TRBD2 matching 10 bases. This CDR3 is built from 17 residues. The germline CDR1 and CDR2 sequences are SGHNT and YYREEE (reference sequence). Trimming cost V 3 bases and J 5 bases; bases outside gene matches: 13. DNA for the CDR3: TGTGCCAGCAGCTCTCCGGGGCTAGCGGGAGTCAGGGAGACCCAGTACTTC. Protein: CASSSPGLAGVRETQYF.

The chain employs TRBV10-3 and TRBJ1-5, with 7 positions matching TRBD1. The germline CDR1 and CDR2 sequences are ENHRY and SYGVKD. V shed 10 bases and J 0 bases; nucleotides not matched to a gene: 6. The length of the CDR3 is 14 residues. The CDR3 coding sequence is TGTGCCACCAGGGGGGGATATAGCAATCAGCCCCAGCATTTT. It codes for CATRGGYSNQPQHF.

This clone was counted a few times. The rearrangement uses TRBV6-1 and TRBJ1-5; D not certain. The CDR3 length is 14 residues. Germline CDR1 and CDR2: MNHNS and SASEGT. The germline V and J ends were trimmed by 1 base and 6 bases, with 10 bases remaining between them. CDR3 sequence reads: CASSEGGSIQPQHF. In DNA form, the CDR3 reads TGTGCCAGCAGTGAAGGGGGTTCGATTCAGCCCCAGCATTTT.

This sequence joins TRBV2 and TRBJ1-2; D uncertain. V lost 6 bases to trimming and J lost 4 bases, with 12 bases between them. The CDR3 consists of 13 residues. Germline V gene lookup returns CDR1 SNHLY and CDR2 FYNNEI. This chain's CDR3 is CASRVEALYGYTF. The CDR3 DNA follows: TGTGCCAGCAGGGTGGAGGCACTCTATGGCTACACCTTC.

The V gene is TRBV29-1, the J gene TRBJ1-1, with 9 bases lining up with TRBD1. From germline, CDR1 is SQVTM and CDR2 ANQGSEA. The CDR3 totals 14 residues. With 6 bases clipped from V and 0 bases from J, the junction kept 5 bases outside the gene matches. CDR3 coding DNA: TGCAGCGTGGAACAGGGGGCCGTGAACACTGAAGCTTTCTTT. Residues: CSVEQGAVNTEAFF.